Below are 9 T cell receptor beta chains sequenced from a single sample in a study of blood T cell repertoires in COVID-19. Sequencing used immunoSEQ multiplex PCR; TCRdb keeps in-frame clones, though not all of them. The table has approximately 210,000 clones, approximately 85% seen once. The specimen sequenced was peripheral blood. The receptors shown here come from a woman aged 70-85 years with active or convalescent COVID-19.

A single count supports this clone. This chain connects TRBV6-6 to TRBJ2-7; TRBD2 aligns across 9 bases. The germline V gene encodes CDR1 MNHNY and CDR2 SVGAGI (reference sequence). Trimming removed 5 bases from V and 4 bases from J; junction bases left unmatched: 6. The CDR3 covers 14 residues. The CDR3 nucleotides are TGTGCCAGCAGTACGAGCGGGAGGTCATACGAGCAGTACTTC. Protein sequence: CASSTSGRSYEQYF.

The V call is TRBV20-1, the J call TRBJ1-6; TRBD1 agrees at 8 bases. The germline gives CDR1 DFQATT, CDR2 SNEGSKA (reference sequence). V gave up 6 bases and J gave up 13 bases; unmatched junction bases: 5. CDR3 length equals 11 residues. The CDR3 region has the DNA TGCAGTGCAGCGACAGGGGCTCCCCTCCACTTT. Residues: CSAATGAPLHF.

The chain is built from TRBV24-1 and TRBJ2-2, with D perhaps matching TRBD1 (6 bases). Germline V lookup: CDR1 KGHDR, CDR2 SFDVKD. Trimming removed 5 bases at V and 0 bases at J, with 9 bases between. The CDR3 extends over 15 amino acids. This CDR3 is CATSGAGANTGELFF. The CDR3 coding sequence is TGTGCCACCAGTGGTGCAGGGGCGAACACCGGGGAGCTGTTTTTT.

This chain connects TRBV4-2 to TRBJ2-5; TRBD1 aligns across 7 bases. Germline V gene sequence: CDR1 LGHNA, CDR2 YNFKEQ. The junction had 13 bases not matched to a gene; V was cut back by 4 bases and J by 5 bases. The CDR3 loop spans 16 amino acids. As DNA, the CDR3 is TGTGCCAGCAGCCGATCAGGGGGTGACGCGGCGGAGACCCAGTACTTC. Translation: CASSRSGGDAAETQYF.

The chain carries TRBV11-2 and TRBJ2-7, with TRBD2 matching 13 bases. After removal of 5 bases from V and 0 bases from J, the junction contained 7 bases not matched to a gene. CDR3 length: 17 residues. CDR1 SGHAT and CDR2 FQNNGV come from the germline V gene. The CDR3 loop reads CASSTTSGRAYSYEQYF. For the CDR3, the DNA is TGTGCCAGCAGCACAACTAGCGGGAGGGCCTACTCCTACGAGCAGTACTTC.

This clone appeared once. V gene TRBV6-2 or TRBV6-3 combines with J gene TRBJ2-1; 8 bases map to TRBD1. This CDR3 spans 15 amino acids. Germline V CDR1 and CDR2: MNHEY, SVGEGT. J lost 3 bases, V lost 5 bases, and 6 bases had no gene match. CDR3 loop: CASSQPGTGYNEQFF. The CDR3 region has the DNA TGTGCCAGCAGTCAGCCAGGGACAGGCTACAATGAGCAGTTCTTC.

The gene calls are TRBV7-9 and TRBJ2-7; TRBD2 aligns across 10 bases. The CDR3 spans 16 residues. CDR1 and CDR2 from the germline V gene are SEHNR and FQNEAQ (reference sequence). With V trimmed by 4 bases and J by 5 bases, 11 bases remained unmatched. The chain's CDR3 is CASSSKGGLASNEQYF. CDR3 in DNA: TGTGCCAGCAGCTCAAAAGGGGGACTAGCGTCCAACGAGCAGTACTTC.

The rearrangement joins TRBV2 to TRBJ1-1; 7 bases map to TRBD1. The V gene end was trimmed by 6 bases and the J gene end by 5 bases; junction bases not matched to a gene: 12. CDR3 length: 15 amino acids. Per germline, CDR1 SNHLY and CDR2 FYNNEI. This CDR3 reads CASRRNEGAQTEAFF. CDR3 bases: TGTGCCAGCAGGAGGAACGAGGGGGCGCAAACTGAAGCTTTCTTT.

This sequence joins TRBV5-4 and TRBJ2-2, with D maybe TRBD1 (6 bases). Trimming left V 4 bases short and J 8 bases short, with 9 bases between. The CDR3 loop spans 12 amino acids. Germline CDR1 is SGHNT and CDR2 is YYREEE (reference sequence). The CDR3 protein is CASSPRGGELFF. Here the CDR3 DNA reads TGTGCCAGCAGCCCAAGGGGGGGGGAGCTGTTTTTT.